This T cell receptor beta chain was identified in a study of blood T cell repertoires in COVID-19. Germline loops: CDR1 SGHRS, CDR2 YFSETQ. V shed 4 bases and J shed 10 bases, with 15 bases lying between them. CDR3 size: 14 residues. This clone turned up a few times. Original data processing: Estimates of nucleated cell counts were drawn from the amplification of reference gene primers. Profiling relied on immunoSEQ multiplex PCR, and the TCRdb table lists in-frame clones only, not all of them. Clone size and the V and J calls come from that table; the DNA yielded D and trimming. Among about 380,000 clones, roughly 85% were seen once, and the ten largest hold 3.6%.

Material for sequencing was peripheral blood. The chain has TRBV5-1 and TRBJ1-6, with D tentatively TRBD1 (6 bases). The TCR comes from a young woman with acute or convalescent COVID-19. The CDR3 is CASSVAYRDSPLHF. CDR3 sequence (DNA): TGCGCCAGCAGCGTAGCGTACAGGGACTCACCCCTCCACTTT.